The 5 T cell receptor beta chains reported below all come from one sample, sequenced in a study of human T cells and chemical hapten exposure. TCRdb re-derived calls from the 5' RACE reads in MiXCR, one entry per CDR3 protein. The table has 130,000 or so distinct CDR3 sequences, 4.1% seen once. The study extracted total RNA from unfractionated whole blood. The origin of the receptors is a female donor in good health.

This clonotype was counted between two and nine times. The rearrangement uses TRBV3-1 and TRBJ1-1; D perhaps matches TRBD1 (6 bases). Germline V gene data show CDR1 as LGHDT and CDR2 as YNNKEL (reference sequence). Trimming left V 1 base short and J 4 bases short, with 13 bases between. The length of the CDR3 is 15 residues. CDR3 nucleotides: TGTGCCAGCAGCCAAGCAACAGGGACACTCACTGAAGCTTTCTTT. This encodes CASSQATGTLTEAFF.

This clonotype was seen at least ten times. V gene TRBV5-8 combines with J gene TRBJ1-1, with unresolved D. V was pared by 4 bases and J by 7 bases, with 8 bases between. This CDR3 contains 11 residues. Per germline, CDR1 SGHTS and CDR2 YDEGEE. The CDR3 nucleotides are TGTGCCAGCAGCCCGGGCCTTGAAGCTTTCTTT. It yields the protein CASSPGLEAFF.

This clonotype was observed a few times. The CDR3 region has the DNA TGTGCCAGCAGTGAGGGAGGTGGGGGTTCCTACGAGCAGTACTTC. Its translation is CASSEGGGGSYEQYF. The chain links TRBV2 to TRBJ2-7; tentative D call: TRBD2 (6 bases). The V gene's germline CDR1 is SNHLY and CDR2 FYNNEI. V shed 3 bases and J shed 1 base, with 13 bases lying between them. The CDR3 runs 15 residues.

In the case of this clonotype: Given a much more abundant clone one base away, this may be a read error. The chain is built from TRBV6-1 and TRBJ1-5; tentative D call: TRBD1 (5 bases). The CDR3 runs 14 residues. V lost 1 base and J lost 7, with 11 bases in between. Germline CDR1 and CDR2: MNHNS and SASEGT. This CDR3 reads CASSEVRGDQPQHF. The CDR3 DNA is TGTGCCAGCAGTGAAGTGAGGGGCGACCAGCCCCAGCATTTT.

This clonotype was seen repeatedly, ten times or more. The chain recombines TRBV6-2 or TRBV6-3 with TRBJ2-1; D might be TRBD2 (6 bases). Germline V gives CDR1 MNHEY, CDR2 SVGEGT. Deletions cut 8 bases from V and 0 bases from J, with 11 bases between. This CDR3 region has 14 residues. CDR3 coding DNA: TGTGCCAGCGTACGGGGGTCCTCCTACAATGAGCAGTTCTTC. Translated: CASVRGSSYNEQFF.